This paragraph reports one T cell receptor beta chain. The data derive from a study of blood T cell repertoires in COVID-19. For the study at large: Samples came from the United States, Italy and Spain, spanning acute and convalescent COVID-19. T cells, B-cell-depleted T cells, or PBMCs provided the cDNA or gDNA that served as material.

Germline CDR1 reads KGHDR; CDR2 reads SFDVKD. V lost 7 bases to trimming and J lost 3 bases; unmatched junction nucleotides: 6. The CDR3 length is 15 residues. Donors were grouped by their self-reported clinical history. Recovery among Cohort 3 donors was established by two negative PCRs, clearance, or symptom resolution. Profiling relied on immunoSEQ multiplex PCR, and the TCRdb table lists in-frame clones only, not all of them. This table has 400,000 to 500,000 clones, around 87% appearing once. The receptor was isolated from a woman in her forties who had recovered from COVID-19. Material for sequencing was PBMCs or T cells enriched from blood (not recorded which). The genes are TRBV24-1 and TRBJ2-1; 9 bases match TRBD1. CDR3 nucleotides: TGTGCCACCAGGGGAAAGGGACAGGGCTACAATGAGCAGTTCTTC. Residues: CATRGKGQGYNEQFF.